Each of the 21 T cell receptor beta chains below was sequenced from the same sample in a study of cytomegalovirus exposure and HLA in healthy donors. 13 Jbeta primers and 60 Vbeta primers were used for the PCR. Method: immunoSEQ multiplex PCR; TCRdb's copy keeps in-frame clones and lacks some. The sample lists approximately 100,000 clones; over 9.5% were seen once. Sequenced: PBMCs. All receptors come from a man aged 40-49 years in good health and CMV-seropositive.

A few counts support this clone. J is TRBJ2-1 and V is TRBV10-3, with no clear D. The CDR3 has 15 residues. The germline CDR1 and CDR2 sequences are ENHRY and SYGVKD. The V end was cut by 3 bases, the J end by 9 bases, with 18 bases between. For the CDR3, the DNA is TGTGCCATCAGTGATACCCTCCTTCCTGGTAGTGAGCAGTTCTTC. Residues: CAISDTLLPGSEQFF.

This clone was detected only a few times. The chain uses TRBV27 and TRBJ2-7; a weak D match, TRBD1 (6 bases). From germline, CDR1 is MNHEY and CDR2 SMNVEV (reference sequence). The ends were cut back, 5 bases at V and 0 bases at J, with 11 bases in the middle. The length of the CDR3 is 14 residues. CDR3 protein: CASSGPGHSYEQYF. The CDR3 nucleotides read TGTGCCAGCAGTGGACCGGGACACTCCTACGAGCAGTACTTC.

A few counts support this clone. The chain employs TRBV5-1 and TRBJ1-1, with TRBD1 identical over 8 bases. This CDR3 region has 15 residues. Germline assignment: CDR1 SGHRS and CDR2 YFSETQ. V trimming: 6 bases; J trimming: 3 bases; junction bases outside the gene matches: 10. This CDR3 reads CASTLRQGADTEAFF. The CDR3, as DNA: TGCGCCAGCACCCTCCGTCAGGGGGCGGACACTGAAGCTTTCTTT.

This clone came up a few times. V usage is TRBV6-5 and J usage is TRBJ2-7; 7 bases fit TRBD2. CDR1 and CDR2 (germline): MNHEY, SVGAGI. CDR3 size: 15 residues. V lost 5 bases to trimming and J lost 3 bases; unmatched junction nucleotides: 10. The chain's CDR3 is CASSPSSSGHYEQYF. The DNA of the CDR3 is TGTGCCAGCAGTCCCTCGTCTAGCGGCCACTACGAGCAGTACTTC.

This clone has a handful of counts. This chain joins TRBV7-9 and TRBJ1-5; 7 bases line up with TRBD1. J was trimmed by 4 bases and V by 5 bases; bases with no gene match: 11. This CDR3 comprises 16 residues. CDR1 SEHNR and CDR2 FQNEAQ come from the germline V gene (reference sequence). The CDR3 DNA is TGTGCCAGCAGCAGCGACAGGGTATCGGGTAATCAGCCCCAGCATTTT. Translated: CASSSDRVSGNQPQHF.

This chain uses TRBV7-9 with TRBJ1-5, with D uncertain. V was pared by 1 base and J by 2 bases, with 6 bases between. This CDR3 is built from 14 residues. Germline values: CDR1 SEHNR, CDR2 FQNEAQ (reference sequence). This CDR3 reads CASSLGGGNQPQHF. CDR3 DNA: TGTGCCAGCAGCTTAGGGGGAGGCAATCAGCCCCAGCATTTT.

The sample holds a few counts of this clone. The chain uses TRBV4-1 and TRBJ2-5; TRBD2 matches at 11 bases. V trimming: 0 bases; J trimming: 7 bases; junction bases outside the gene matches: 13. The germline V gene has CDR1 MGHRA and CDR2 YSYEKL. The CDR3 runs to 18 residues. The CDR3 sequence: CASSQEWGLAGGVGTQYF. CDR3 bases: TGCGCCAGCAGCCAAGAGTGGGGGCTAGCGGGAGGTGTGGGGACCCAGTACTTC.

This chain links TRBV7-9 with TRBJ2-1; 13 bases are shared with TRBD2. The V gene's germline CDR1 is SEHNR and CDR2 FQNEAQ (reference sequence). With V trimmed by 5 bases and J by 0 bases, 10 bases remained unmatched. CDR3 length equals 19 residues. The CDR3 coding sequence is TGTGCCAGCAGCCCACGACTAGCGGGAGGATTAAGCTCCTACAATGAGCAGTTCTTC. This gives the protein CASSPRLAGGLSSYNEQFF.

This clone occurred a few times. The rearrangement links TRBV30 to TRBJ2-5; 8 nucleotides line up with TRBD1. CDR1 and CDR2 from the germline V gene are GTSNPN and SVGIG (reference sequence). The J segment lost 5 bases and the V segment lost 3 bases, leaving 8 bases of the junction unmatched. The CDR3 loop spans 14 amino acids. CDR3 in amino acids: CAWRDTGGTETQYF. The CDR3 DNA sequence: TGTGCCTGGAGGGACACAGGGGGGACGGAGACCCAGTACTTC.

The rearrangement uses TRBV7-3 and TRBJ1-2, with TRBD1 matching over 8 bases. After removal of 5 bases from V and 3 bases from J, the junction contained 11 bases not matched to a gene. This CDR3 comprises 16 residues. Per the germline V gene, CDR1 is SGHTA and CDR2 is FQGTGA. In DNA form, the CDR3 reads TGTGCCAGCAGCCCCACCCTAGGACAGGGAGACTATGGCTACACCTTC. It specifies CASSPTLGQGDYGYTF.

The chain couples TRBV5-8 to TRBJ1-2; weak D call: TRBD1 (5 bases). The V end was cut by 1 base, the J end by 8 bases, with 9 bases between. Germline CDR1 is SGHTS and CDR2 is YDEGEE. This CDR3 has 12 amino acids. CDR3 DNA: TGTGCCAGCAGCTTGACAGGTTACGGCTACACCTTC. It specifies CASSLTGYGYTF.

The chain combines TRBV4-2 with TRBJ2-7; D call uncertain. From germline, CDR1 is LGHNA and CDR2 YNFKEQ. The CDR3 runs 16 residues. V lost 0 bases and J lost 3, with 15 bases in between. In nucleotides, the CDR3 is TGTGCCAGCAGCCAAGAGTCTAAAAATTTTTTCTACGAGCAGTACTTC. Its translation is CASSQESKNFFYEQYF.

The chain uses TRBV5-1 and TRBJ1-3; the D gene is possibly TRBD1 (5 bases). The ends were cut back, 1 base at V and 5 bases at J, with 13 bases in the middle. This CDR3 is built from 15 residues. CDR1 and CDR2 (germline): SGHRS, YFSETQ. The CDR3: CASSLRQGLRNTIYF. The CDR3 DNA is TGCGCCAGCAGCTTGCGGCAGGGTCTAAGAAACACCATATATTTT.

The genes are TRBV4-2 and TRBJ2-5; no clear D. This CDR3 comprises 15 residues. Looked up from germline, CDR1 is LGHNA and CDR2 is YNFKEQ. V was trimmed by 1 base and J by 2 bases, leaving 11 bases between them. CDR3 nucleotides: TGTGCCAGCAGCCAAGTGGTCGCGGCACAAGAGACCCAGTACTTC. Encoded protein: CASSQVVAAQETQYF.

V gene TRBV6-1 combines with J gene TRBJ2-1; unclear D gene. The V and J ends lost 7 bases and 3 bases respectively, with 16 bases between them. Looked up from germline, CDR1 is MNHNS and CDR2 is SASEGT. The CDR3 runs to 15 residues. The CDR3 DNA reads TGTGCCAGCACCAGTGGGCCTTTTTACTACAATGAGCAGTTCTTC. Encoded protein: CASTSGPFYYNEQFF.

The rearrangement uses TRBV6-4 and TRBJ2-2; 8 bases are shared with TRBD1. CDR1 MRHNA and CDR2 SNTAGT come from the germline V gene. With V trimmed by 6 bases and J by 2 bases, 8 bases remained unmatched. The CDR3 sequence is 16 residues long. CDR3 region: CASSPDREGNTGELFF. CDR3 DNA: TGTGCCAGCAGCCCGGACAGGGAAGGAAACACCGGGGAGCTGTTTTTT.

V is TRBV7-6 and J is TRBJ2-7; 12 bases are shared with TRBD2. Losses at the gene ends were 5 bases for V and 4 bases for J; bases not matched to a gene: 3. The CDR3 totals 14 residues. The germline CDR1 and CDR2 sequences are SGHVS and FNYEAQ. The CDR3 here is CASSLTSGSYEQYF. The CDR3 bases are TGTGCCAGCAGCCTGACTAGCGGGAGTTACGAGCAGTACTTC. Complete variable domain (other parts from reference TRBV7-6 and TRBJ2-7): GAGVSQSPRYKVTKRGQDVALRCDPISGHVSLYWYRQALGQGPEFLTYFNYEAQQDKSGLPNDRFSAERPEGSISTLTIQRTEQRDSAMYRCASSLTSGSYEQYFGPGTRLTVT.

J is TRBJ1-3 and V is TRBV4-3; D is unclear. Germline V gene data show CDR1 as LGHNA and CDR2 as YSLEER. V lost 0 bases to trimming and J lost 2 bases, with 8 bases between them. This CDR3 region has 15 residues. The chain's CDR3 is CASSQELAAGNTIYF. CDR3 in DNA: TGCGCCAGCAGCCAAGAATTGGCAGCTGGAAACACCATATATTTT.

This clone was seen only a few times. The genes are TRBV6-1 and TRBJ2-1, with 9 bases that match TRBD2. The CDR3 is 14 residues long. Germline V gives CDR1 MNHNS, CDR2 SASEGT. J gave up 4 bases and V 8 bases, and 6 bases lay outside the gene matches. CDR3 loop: CASQLAGDYNEQFF. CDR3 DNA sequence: TGTGCCAGCCAATTAGCGGGAGATTACAATGAGCAGTTCTTC.

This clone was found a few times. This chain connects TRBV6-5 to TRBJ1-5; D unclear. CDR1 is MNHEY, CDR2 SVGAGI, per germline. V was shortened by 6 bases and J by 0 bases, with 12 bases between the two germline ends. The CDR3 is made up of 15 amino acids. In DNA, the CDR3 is TGTGCCAGCAGGATACAGCTACATAGCAATCAGCCCCAGCATTTT. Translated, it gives CASRIQLHSNQPQHF.

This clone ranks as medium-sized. The CDR3 here is CASSFSGRALNEQFF. The CDR3 DNA follows: TGTGCCAGCAGTTTTAGCGGGAGGGCCCTGAATGAGCAGTTCTTC. The rearrangement joins TRBV2 to TRBJ2-1; 11 nucleotides agree with TRBD2. The trim removed 5 bases at V and 7 bases at J, leaving 7 bases unmatched. The CDR3 is 15 amino acids. The V gene's germline CDR1 is SNHLY and CDR2 FYNNEI.